The T cell receptor beta chain under discussion was sequenced for a study of T cells after yellow fever vaccination. Study findings and constraints: Among all clonotypes, a small share was observed in both CD4 and CD8 compartments.

A universal primer site and UMIs were added as TCR cDNA was made by 5'RACE template switching. TCRdb re-derived calls from the 5' RACE reads in MiXCR, one entry per CDR3 protein. The table includes 500,000 to 650,000 distinct CDR3 sequences, about 12% detected once. After removal of 2 bases from V and 3 bases from J, the junction contained 4 bases not matched to a gene. Germline lookup yields CDR1 SGHVS and CDR2 FQNEAQ. The length of the CDR3 is 15 residues. As to this clonotype: Its antigen is as yet unknown.

V usage is TRBV7-8 and J usage is TRBJ2-4; 7 bases map to TRBD2. This TCR was sampled from a man aged 30 to 39 who received the YFV17D yellow fever vaccine. The sample was PBMCs, taken on the day of the yellow fever booster vaccination. The CDR3 loop is CASSLLAENKNIQYF. Here the CDR3 DNA reads TGTGCCAGCAGCTTACTAGCGGAGAACAAAAACATTCAGTACTTC.